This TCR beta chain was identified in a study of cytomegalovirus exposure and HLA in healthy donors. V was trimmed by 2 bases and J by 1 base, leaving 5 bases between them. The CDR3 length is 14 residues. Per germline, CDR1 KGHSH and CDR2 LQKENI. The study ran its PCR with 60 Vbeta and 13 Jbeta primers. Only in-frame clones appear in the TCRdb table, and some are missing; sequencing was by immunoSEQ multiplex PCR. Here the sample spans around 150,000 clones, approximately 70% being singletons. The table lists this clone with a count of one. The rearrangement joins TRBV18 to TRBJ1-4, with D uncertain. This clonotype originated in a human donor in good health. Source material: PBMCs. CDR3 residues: CASSPGRTNEKLFF. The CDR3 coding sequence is TGTGCCAGCTCACCAGGGAGAACTAATGAAAAACTGTTTTTT.